These 27 T cell receptor beta chains originate from one sample sequenced in a study of cytomegalovirus exposure and HLA in healthy donors (dated by TCRdb to the late 2010s). The library came from the immunoSEQ multiplex PCR assay. For the multiplex PCR, a mixture combining 60 forward primers for TCR Vbeta segments and 13 reverse primers for TCR Jbeta segments was used. TCRdb limited this immuneACCESS table to in-frame rearrangements with V and J called. A share of clones is missing; checked studies link under half to unresolved V genes, and the rest is unexplained. In this sample the table shows 100,000 to 120,000 clones, around 80% of which occur a single time. The ten largest clones capture roughly 5.7% of the sample. The specimen was PBMCs. The origin of the receptors is a male donor in good health and CMV-seronegative.

This chain links TRBV7-9 with TRBJ2-7; TRBD1 aligns across 9 bases. V shed 4 bases and J 4 bases; nucleotides not matched to a gene: 5. This CDR3 has 14 residues. Germline V lookup: CDR1 SEHNR, CDR2 FQNEAQ (reference sequence). The CDR3 reads CASSSRTGAYEQYF. CDR3 DNA sequence: TGTGCCAGCAGCTCGAGGACAGGGGCATACGAGCAGTACTTC.

The chain uses TRBV30 and TRBJ1-5; the D is unclear. The germline CDR1 and CDR2 sequences are GTSNPN and SVGIG (reference sequence). Trimming shortened V by 5 bases and J by 1 base, and 6 bases separated the two germline ends. This CDR3 comprises 12 residues. CDR3 in DNA: TGTGCCTGGTCCGGGAGCAATCAGCCCCAGCATTTT. Translating gives CAWSGSNQPQHF. Full variable domain (missing parts from reference TRBV30 and TRBJ1-5): SQTIHQWPATLVQPVGSPLSLECTVEGTSNPNLYWYRQAAGRGLQLLFYSVGIGQISSEVPQNLSASRPQDRQFILSSKKLLLSDSGFYLCAWSGSNQPQHFGDGTRLSIL.

This CDR3 is CASSPRQGEGQPQHF. DNA of the CDR3: TGTGCCAGCAGTCCACGACAGGGGGAAGGTCAGCCCCAGCATTTT. The chain recombines TRBV2 with TRBJ1-5; 9 nucleotides agree with TRBD1. CDR1 SNHLY and CDR2 FYNNEI come from the germline V gene. J lost 6 bases, V lost 5 bases, and 8 bases had no gene match. CDR3 size: 15 residues. The full variable domain, completed using reference TRBV2 and TRBJ1-5, is EPEVTQTPSHQVTQMGQEVILRCVPISNHLYFYWYRQILGQKVEFLVSFYNNEISEKSEIFDDQFSVERPDGSNFTLKIRSTKLEDSAMYFCASSPRQGEGQPQHFGDGTRLSIL.

The chain is built from TRBV5-1 and TRBJ2-4; TRBD1 agrees at 9 bases. The germline V gene encodes CDR1 SGHRS and CDR2 YFSETQ. This CDR3 has 15 amino acids. Trimming at V came to 5 bases and at J to 1 base, leaving 4 bases not matched to a gene. This CDR3 reads CASSPDRGAKNIQYF. CDR3 coding DNA: TGCGCCAGCAGTCCGGACAGGGGTGCCAAAAACATTCAGTACTTC.

V usage is TRBV7-9 and J usage is TRBJ2-1, with D possibly matching TRBD1 (6 bases). The CDR3 runs 15 residues. Germline V gives CDR1 SEHNR, CDR2 FQNEAQ (reference sequence). V lost 5 bases, J lost 8 bases, and 19 bases lay in between. CDR3 nucleotides: TGTGCCAGCAGCCCTGAACGCGTGACAGGAGATGAGCAGTTCTTC. It translates to CASSPERVTGDEQFF. Variable domain in full (rest from reference TRBV7-9 and TRBJ2-1): DTGVSQNPRHKITKRGQNVTFRCDPISEHNRLYWYRQTLGQGPEFLTYFQNEAQLEKSRLLSDRFSAERPKGSFSTLEIQRTEQGDSAMYLCASSPERVTGDEQFFGPGTRLTVL.

The chain recombines TRBV4-1 with TRBJ2-5, with D perhaps matching TRBD1 (6 bases). CDR1 is MGHRA, CDR2 YSYEKL, per germline. This CDR3 is 14 amino acids long. The ends were cut back, 1 base at V and 7 bases at J, with 13 bases in the middle. The CDR3 DNA sequence: TGCGCCAGCAGCCAAGGGGGGCAGGTTGGGACCCAGTACTTC. It is translated as CASSQGGQVGTQYF.

Worth noting for this clone: It is unclear where the CDR3 begins or ends on the DNA, so no DNA is shown, and the CDR3 is as TCRdb lists it. This rearrangement joins TRBV10-2 to TRBJ1-1; no check of the table's D call, TRBD1, against the DNA was made. The CDR3 is 11 residues long, ends included. The germline V gene has CDR1 WSHSY and CDR2 SAAADI. The CDR3 loop is CASSWGQGTFF.

The gene calls are TRBV6-1 and TRBJ2-7; 10 positions agree with TRBD1. This CDR3 is 14 amino acids long. V dropped 6 bases and J dropped 3; count of bases not matched to a gene: 5. CDR1 is MNHNS, CDR2 SASEGT, per germline. The CDR3, as DNA: TGTGCCAGCAGCCACGGGACAGGGGTCTACGAGCAGTACTTC. It yields the protein CASSHGTGVYEQYF.

Here the CDR3 reads CASSVPGTSGRETQYF. DNA of the CDR3: TGTGCCAGCAGCGTCCCCGGGACTAGCGGGCGAGAGACCCAGTACTTC. V gene TRBV5-4 combines with J gene TRBJ2-5, with 12 bases that match TRBD2. CDR3 size: 16 residues. The germline CDR1 and CDR2 sequences are SGHNT and YYREEE (reference sequence). The ends lost 4 bases at V and 4 bases at J; junction bases unmatched: 8.

The chain has TRBV15 and TRBJ2-1, with TRBD2 identical over 7 bases. Germline V gene sequence: CDR1 LNHNV, CDR2 YYDKDF (reference sequence). Losses at the gene ends were 5 bases for V and 4 bases for J; bases not matched to a gene: 8. CDR3 length equals 15 residues. Here the CDR3 reads CATSLGGVAYNEQFF. The CDR3 DNA follows: TGTGCCACCAGCCTGGGGGGGGTGGCGTACAATGAGCAGTTCTTC.

The chain has TRBV27 and TRBJ2-5, with 9 bases matching TRBD2. Germline CDR1 and CDR2: MNHEY and SMNVEV (reference sequence). The CDR3 has 15 residues. V trimming: 6 bases; J trimming: 5 bases; junction bases outside the gene matches: 10. CDR3 protein: CASSTLAGGRETQYF. The CDR3 DNA is TGTGCCAGCAGCACCCTGGCGGGGGGGCGGGAGACCCAGTACTTC.

The chain couples TRBV11-2 to TRBJ2-7; D may be TRBD2 (5 bases). The ends were cut back, 5 bases at V and 1 base at J, with 9 bases in the middle. CDR3 length: 13 residues. Germline V CDR1 and CDR2: SGHAT, FQNNGV. CDR3 in DNA: TGTGCCAGCAGCCTCACTAGTTCCTACGAGCAGTACTTC. Amino acids: CASSLTSSYEQYF.

CDR3 region: CASSVGRGTYEQYF. CDR3 nucleotides: TGTGCCAGCAGCGTAGGAAGAGGGACCTACGAGCAGTACTTC. The chain uses TRBV9 and TRBJ2-7; tentative D call: TRBD2 (5 bases). This CDR3 comprises 14 residues. The germline V gene has CDR1 SGDLS and CDR2 YYNGEE. V was shortened by 0 bases and J by 2 bases, with 9 bases between the two germline ends.

The rearrangement joins TRBV18 to TRBJ2-5; 11 bases are a match to TRBD2. The CDR3 loop spans 16 amino acids. Germline CDR1 reads KGHSH; CDR2 reads LQKENI. The V and J ends lost 0 bases and 5 bases, in that order; junction bases with no gene match: 5. CDR3 DNA sequence: TGTGCCAGCTCACCACCAACTAGCGGGAGCTATGAGACCCAGTACTTC. Its translation: CASSPPTSGSYETQYF.

The V gene is TRBV19, the J gene TRBJ2-2, with 7 bases identical to TRBD2. The germline V gene has CDR1 LNHDA and CDR2 SQIVND (reference sequence). V lost 3 bases and J lost 2; bases outside the gene matches: 3. This CDR3 has 15 residues. The CDR3 DNA is TGTGCCAGTAGTATCGCGGGGGTCAACACCGGGGAGCTGTTTTTT. It specifies CASSIAGVNTGELFF.

In this sample, this clone turned up a few times. This chain uses TRBV30 with TRBJ1-2; perhaps TRBD1 as D (6 bases). Germline V gene data show CDR1 as GTSNPN and CDR2 as SVGIG (reference sequence). This CDR3 region has 15 residues. The V and J ends lost 5 bases and 0 bases respectively, with 16 bases between them. CDR3 sequence (DNA): TGTGCCTGGGATCTCCGGGGGGCGACTAACTATGGCTACACCTTC. The encoded protein is CAWDLRGATNYGYTF. Together with reference TRBV30 and TRBJ1-2, the CDR3 gives the full variable domain: SQTIHQWPATLVQPVGSPLSLECTVEGTSNPNLYWYRQAAGRGLQLLFYSVGIGQISSEVPQNLSASRPQDRQFILSSKKLLLSDSGFYLCAWDLRGATNYGYTFGSGTRLTVV.

The sample holds a few counts of this clone. The identical CDR3 is also encoded by other nucleotide sequences in the sample. The chain employs TRBV7-2 and TRBJ1-5, with D possibly matching TRBD1 (5 bases). The germline gives CDR1 SGHTA, CDR2 FQGNSA. The V gene lost 1 base and the J gene lost 1 base, with 8 bases spanning the gap. The CDR3 covers 15 residues. The CDR3: CASSLGGGSNQPQHF. CDR3 in DNA: TGTGCCAGCAGCTTAGGGGGGGGGAGCAATCAGCCCCAGCATTTT.

This clone was seen only a few times. The V and J genes are TRBV27 and TRBJ2-5; tentative D call: TRBD2 (6 bases). V was clipped by 8 bases and J by 0 bases, with 16 bases between them. CDR3 length equals 15 residues. Per germline, CDR1 MNHEY and CDR2 SMNVEV (reference sequence). The CDR3 coding sequence is TGTGCCAGCCGTCAACGCGGGACGTACCAAGAGACCCAGTACTTC. Translation: CASRQRGTYQETQYF.

This clone was detected only once. This sequence joins TRBV11-3 and TRBJ2-1; the match to TRBD2 covers 10 bases. V shed 4 bases, J shed 4 bases, and the junction held 4 bases outside the gene matches. This CDR3 contains 15 residues. Germline-derived CDR1 and CDR2 are SGHNT and YENEEA. Here the CDR3 DNA reads TGTGCCAGCAGCTGGACTAGCGGAGCTTACAATGAGCAGTTCTTC. It encodes CASSWTSGAYNEQFF. The full variable domain, with the rest looked up from reference TRBV11-3 and TRBJ2-1, is EAGVVQSPRYKIIEKKQPVAFWCNPISGHNTLYWYLQNLGQGPELLIRYENEEAVDDSQLPKDRFSAERLKGVDSTLKIQPAELGDSAVYLCASSWTSGAYNEQFFGPGTRLTVL.

The chain carries TRBV6-5 and TRBJ2-7; D is perhaps TRBD2 (5 bases). The CDR3 contains 15 residues. The germline V gene encodes CDR1 MNHEY and CDR2 SVGAGI. Trimming stripped 6 bases from V and 12 bases from J, with 27 bases between. The CDR3 here is CASRKPSGAGAFWYF. Here the CDR3 DNA reads TGTGCCAGCAGGAAACCCAGCGGTGCAGGAGCCTTTTGGTACTTC.

The chain links TRBV6-4 to TRBJ1-5, with D maybe TRBD1 (5 bases). Germline loops: CDR1 MRHNA, CDR2 SNTAGT. V lost 2 bases to trimming and J lost 7 bases, with 9 bases between them. This CDR3 has 13 residues. This CDR3 reads CASSDRGGQPQHF. The CDR3 DNA follows: TGTGCCAGCAGTGACAGGGGTGGACAGCCCCAGCATTTT.

The rearrangement links TRBV5-1 to TRBJ2-7, with TRBD2 matching over 10 bases. Per the germline V gene, CDR1 is SGHRS and CDR2 is YFSETQ. With V trimmed by 5 bases and J by 2 bases, 7 bases remained unmatched. This CDR3 is 15 amino acids long. CDR3 sequence reads: CASSPGTSVAYEQYF. The CDR3, as DNA: TGCGCCAGCAGTCCCGGGACTAGCGTCGCCTACGAGCAGTACTTC.

The chain recombines TRBV11-2 with TRBJ2-7; 10 nucleotides match TRBD1. This CDR3 has 17 residues. The V segment lost 3 bases and the J segment 3 bases; nucleotides outside the gene matches: 11. Germline CDR1 is SGHAT and CDR2 is FQNNGV. The CDR3 protein is CASSFRGDRGQVYEQYF. The CDR3 DNA reads TGTGCCAGCAGCTTCAGGGGGGACAGGGGTCAGGTCTACGAGCAGTACTTC.

The genes are TRBV30 and TRBJ2-7; a weak D match, TRBD2 (5 bases). The CDR3 spans 14 residues. Trimming left V 4 bases short and J 3 bases short, with 16 bases between. Germline CDR1 GTSNPN, CDR2 SVGIG (reference sequence). CDR3 nucleotide sequence: TGTGCCTGGAAACCCCCCGGGGATAACTACGAGCAGTACTTC. Amino acids: CAWKPPGDNYEQYF. Full variable domain (rest looked up from reference TRBV30 and TRBJ2-7): SQTIHQWPATLVQPVGSPLSLECTVEGTSNPNLYWYRQAAGRGLQLLFYSVGIGQISSEVPQNLSASRPQDRQFILSSKKLLLSDSGFYLCAWKPPGDNYEQYFGPGTRLTVT.

The chain couples TRBV5-1 to TRBJ2-5; TRBD1 matches 8 bases. J gave up 2 bases and V 4 bases, and 4 bases lay outside the gene matches. Germline loops: CDR1 SGHRS, CDR2 YFSETQ. There are 14 residues in the CDR3. The CDR3: CASSMTGVQETQYF. The CDR3 nucleotides are TGCGCCAGCAGCATGACAGGGGTACAAGAGACCCAGTACTTC.

This clone was counted a few times. One end of the junction does not line up with germline, which may come from a read error. V is TRBV6-5 and J is TRBJ2-3, with TRBD1 matching 8 bases. The CDR3 loop spans 15 amino acids. CDR1 is MNHEY and CDR2 is SVGAGI in the germline V gene. The CDR3 coding sequence is TGTGCCCGCAGTTACGCGGCAGGGGGCGCGGATACGCAGTATTTT. Translated, it gives CARSYAAGGADTQYF.

This rearrangement joins TRBV7-6 to TRBJ2-5; 7 bases agree with TRBD2. The J call is uncertain, as TRBJ2-7 better fits the DNA end. CDR1 SGHVS and CDR2 FNYEAQ come from the germline V gene. The CDR3 is 14 amino acids. The CDR3 DNA follows: TGTGCCAGCAGCTTAGGGCTAGCGGCCTACGAGCAGTACTTC. Amino acid sequence: CASSLGLAAYEQYF.